These 7 T cell receptor delta chains were all obtained from the same sample, sequenced in a study of γδ T cells in repeated Plasmodium falciparum infection (TCRdb year 2021). Libraries were constructed by multiplex PCR. This sample was sequenced with an Illumina MiSeq. TCRdb processed the public reads again with the CATT caller, after which rows with matching DNA were combined. In all, the sample holds roughly 93,000 delta-chain clones, and approximately 1.5% of those were seen once. The ten largest clones take up around 8.3% of the sample. For bulk TCR repertoire analysis, Vgamma9/Vdelta2+ and Vdelta2-negative gammadelta T cell populations were isolated by flow sorting from peripheral blood mononuclear cells. The sequenced material came from gamma-delta T cells from blood. The receptors come from a pool of human donors (malaria-infected and uninfected, not separated).

The table lists this clone with a few counts. The protein that TCRdb holds for this DNA derives from a much larger clone and differs from the translated DNA at residue 9, which likely indicates a read error; the protein shown here is translated from the DNA. The chain uses TRDV1 and TRDJ1; D is unresolved. No J gene was available from TCRdb, and it was assigned here by a germline match of the DNA. V was trimmed by 3 bases and J by 1 base, leaving 12 bases between them. The germline CDR1 and CDR2 sequences are TSWWSYY and QGS. The CDR3 length is 15 residues. CDR3 residues: CALGDHLSPTDKLIF. In nucleotides, the CDR3 is TGTGCTCTTGGGGATCACCTCAGTCCCACCGATAAACTCATCTTT.

In the case of this clone: Translating this DNA gives a protein that differs at residue 18 from the TCRdb one, which belongs to a much larger clone; a read error is likely, and the protein shown is this translation. The CDR3 DNA sequence: TGTGCTCTTGGGGTCCTGGCCTCGATCCCTACCCCGGTCGTTTACACCGATAGACTCATCTTT. Translation gives CALGVLASIPTPVVYTDRLIF. The rearrangement joins TRDV1 to TRDJ1; perhaps TRDD2 as D (5 bases). Assignment of the J gene here rests on matching the DNA to germline, because TCRdb gives none. The CDR3 is made up of 21 amino acids. The V gene's germline CDR1 is TSWWSYY and CDR2 QGS.

Note on this clone: The junction differs from germline at one of its ends, possibly a read error. The chain is built from TRDV1 and TRDJ1, with 8 bases fitting TRDD3. Per the germline V gene, CDR1 is TSWWSYY and CDR2 is QGS. There are 19 residues in the CDR3. The CDR3, as DNA: TGTGCTCGTGGGGAACTGAGCCTACGGCGAGGGGATACTTGGGATAAACTCATCTTT. Translating it yields CARGELSLRRGDTWDKLIF.

This clone was observed at least ten times. The V call is TRDV1, the J call TRDJ2, with 9 bases lining up with TRDD3. This CDR3 is 19 amino acids long. The ends lost 4 bases at V and 3 bases at J; junction bases unmatched: 15. In germline, CDR1 is TSWWSYY, CDR2 QGS. CDR3 sequence (DNA): TGTGCTCTTGGGGGGACTACGTCGGGGGATACATGGCTGACAGCACAACTCTTCTTT. It translates to CALGGTTSGDTWLTAQLFF.

This clone turned up a few times. This sequence joins TRDV1 and TRDJ1; D is perhaps TRDD2 (6 bases). The J gene is not listed in TCRdb, so it was assigned here from a DNA match to germline. The V gene lost 1 base and the J gene lost 0 bases, with 30 bases spanning the gap. The germline V gene has CDR1 TSWWSYY and CDR2 QGS. The CDR3 runs to 22 residues. The CDR3 DNA reads TGTGCTCTTGGGGAACAGTTCTCCTACCCGGGGTCGCTAGGAACGTACACCGATAAACTCATCTTT. Amino acid sequence: CALGEQFSYPGSLGTYTDKLIF.

A word on this clone: A single base is all that separates this from a far larger clone, so a read error is likely. Distinct nucleotide sequences in the sample also encode this CDR3. The chain joins TRDV2 to TRDJ1; no clear D. TCRdb supplies no J gene; here it was assigned by aligning the nucleotide sequence to germline. The CDR3 contains 17 residues. Between the trimmed V and J ends, which lost 0 bases and 0 bases, there was a span of 16 bases. Germline V gives CDR1 GEAIGNYY, CDR2 EKD. The CDR3 DNA is TGTGCCTGTGACACCGTCGATAAAGGTACTCACACCGATAAACTCATCTTT. It yields the protein CACDTVDKGTHTDKLIF.

Only a few counts were recorded for this clone. A read error likely explains why the TCRdb protein, taken from a much larger clone, differs from this DNA's translation at residue 15; the protein shown is translated from the DNA. V is TRDV1 and J is TRDJ1; D gene ambiguous. The J gene is absent in TCRdb and was assigned here via DNA matching to germline. The CDR3 covers 19 residues. Per the germline V gene, CDR1 is TSWWSYY and CDR2 is QGS. For the CDR3, the DNA is TGTGCTCTTGGGGAACCGTCCCGCCCGTATTCATGGTACACCAATAAACTCATCTTT. It is translated as CALGEPSRPYSWYTNKLIF.